What follows are 16 T cell receptor beta chains derived from one specimen sequenced in a study of cytomegalovirus exposure and HLA in healthy donors. The primer mix had 60 Vbeta and 13 Jbeta primers. The data were produced by immunoSEQ multiplex PCR, yet TCRdb's version contains in-frame clones alone and is incomplete. The sample includes about 190,000 clones, around 87% seen only once; the top ten take over 1%. Sequencing was done on a sample of PBMCs. These receptors were obtained from a man aged 25-40 years in good health and CMV-seronegative.

The chain is built from TRBV5-8 and TRBJ1-2; the D is unclear. This CDR3 region has 14 residues. Germline CDR1 and CDR2: SGHTS and YDEGEE. The V end was cut by 0 bases, the J end by 4 bases, with 10 bases between. The CDR3 sequence: CASSLATYSYGYTF. CDR3 in DNA: TGTGCCAGCAGCTTGGCAACTTACTCCTATGGCTACACCTTC.

The chain joins TRBV7-6 to TRBJ1-3, with TRBD1 identical over 9 bases. The CDR3 sequence is 15 residues long. The ends lost 5 bases at V and 2 bases at J; junction bases unmatched: 4. The germline V gene encodes CDR1 SGHVS and CDR2 FNYEAQ. In DNA form, the CDR3 reads TGTGCCAGCAGCGTAACAGGGGGCCCTGGAAACACCATATATTTT. Residues: CASSVTGGPGNTIYF.

The chain carries TRBV29-1 and TRBJ2-6, with D possibly matching TRBD1 (5 bases). The V and J ends lost 7 bases and 2 bases respectively, with 9 bases between them. The CDR3 is made up of 13 amino acids. Germline loops: CDR1 SQVTM, CDR2 ANQGSEA. The CDR3 region has the DNA TGCAGCGGCAGGGTTCCTGGGGCCAACGTCCTGACTTTC. It yields the protein CSGRVPGANVLTF.

This clone showed up just a few times. V gene TRBV6-1 combines with J gene TRBJ1-2; 8 positions match TRBD1. CDR3 length equals 15 residues. V shed 6 bases and J 5 bases; nucleotides not matched to a gene: 11. Germline V gene lookup returns CDR1 MNHNS and CDR2 SASEGT. In DNA, the CDR3 is TGTGCCAGCAGACCCCCCCGACAGGGGATTTATGGCTACACCTTC. Amino acids: CASRPPRQGIYGYTF.

The chain employs TRBV27 and TRBJ2-6; D gene unclear. Deletions cut 3 bases from V and 0 bases from J, with 3 bases between. Per germline, CDR1 MNHEY and CDR2 SMNVEV (reference sequence). This CDR3 region has 14 residues. DNA of the CDR3: TGTGCCAGCAGTTTGAGCTCTGGGGCCAACGTCCTGACTTTC. This sequence encodes CASSLSSGANVLTF.

V is TRBV21-1 and J is TRBJ1-1. TRBV21-1 is a pseudogene locus. The CDR3 spans 16 residues. CDR3 region: CASTVEGGHMNTEAFF. DNA of the CDR3: TGTGCCAGCACCGTAGAGGGGGGGCACATGAACACTGAAGCTTTCTTT.

This clone has just one count. The chain has TRBV6-5 and TRBJ1-1, with unresolved D. This CDR3 is 12 amino acids long. Per the germline V gene, CDR1 is MNHEY and CDR2 is SVGAGI. Trimming removed 7 bases from V and 4 bases from J, with 10 bases in between. The CDR3 sequence is CASIDKITEAFF. In nucleotides, the CDR3 is TGTGCCAGCATTGACAAAATCACTGAAGCTTTCTTT.

The chain joins TRBV6-5 to TRBJ1-1; D unclear. This CDR3 is 15 amino acids long. Germline loops: CDR1 MNHEY, CDR2 SVGAGI. V was trimmed by 0 bases and J by 11 bases, leaving 19 bases between them. CDR3 loop: CASSYSAKLLMSAFF. CDR3 nucleotides: TGTGCCAGCAGTTACTCTGCCAAGCTTCTAATGTCGGCTTTCTTT.

The rearrangement uses TRBV30 and TRBJ1-2; D remains ambiguous. Trimming cost V 4 bases and J 8 bases, with 20 bases left between them. Germline V gene data show CDR1 as GTSNPN and CDR2 as SVGIG (reference sequence). The CDR3 runs 14 residues. The DNA of the CDR3 is TGTGCCTGGAACGGACTAGGTGGCCGCGGGGGCTACACCTTC. Amino acids: CAWNGLGGRGGYTF. Looking up the rest from reference TRBV30 and TRBJ1-2 gives the full variable domain: SQTIHQWPATLVQPVGSPLSLECTVEGTSNPNLYWYRQAAGRGLQLLFYSVGIGQISSEVPQNLSASRPQDRQFILSSKKLLLSDSGFYLCAWNGLGGRGGYTFGSGTRLTVV.

This clone has a single count. Given the absence of the conserved phenylalanine or tryptophan at the CDR3 end, a read error is likely. Because the CDR3's place on the DNA is in doubt, the DNA is left out and the CDR3 is given as listed by TCRdb. The CDR3: CASSVGTG. This chain uses TRBV25-1 with TRBJ1-1; the table's D gene call, TRBD1, was not cross checked with the DNA. CDR1 and CDR2 (germline): MGHDK, SYGVNS. The CDR3 comprises 8 residues, both ends counted.

A remark on this clone: A junction end diverges from the germline sequence, so it may reflect a read error. V and J are TRBV7-7 and TRBJ1-3; D not resolved. Germline CDR1 is SSHAT and CDR2 is FNYEAQ (reference sequence). This CDR3 spans 13 amino acids. The CDR3 DNA follows: TGTGCTAGCAGCACGGGGTCTGGAAACACCATATATTTT. This encodes CASSTGSGNTIYF.

This clone showed up just once. This chain joins TRBV6-5 and TRBJ2-7; a weak D match, TRBD1 (5 bases). V was clipped by 2 bases and J by 5 bases, with 16 bases between them. This CDR3 spans 15 amino acids. The V gene's germline CDR1 is MNHEY and CDR2 SVGAGI. For the CDR3, the DNA is TGTGCCAGCAGTTACCTCCAGGGATACGGCCACGAGCAGTACTTC. Residues: CASSYLQGYGHEQYF.

The rearrangement uses TRBV15 and TRBJ1-2; 12 bases are shared with TRBD1. CDR3 length: 16 amino acids. Germline lookup yields CDR1 LNHNV and CDR2 YYDKDF (reference sequence). The J segment lost 5 bases and the V segment lost 3 bases, leaving 7 bases of the junction unmatched. CDR3 coding DNA: TGTGCCACCAGCAGGGGGACAGGGGGCATTAGTTATGGCTACACCTTC. Translating gives CATSRGTGGISYGYTF.

This clone was seen a single time. V is TRBV9 and J is TRBJ2-3, with 8 bases that match TRBD2. This CDR3 region has 15 residues. J was trimmed by 2 bases and V by 4 bases; bases with no gene match: 6. The germline V gene has CDR1 SGDLS and CDR2 YYNGEE. For the CDR3, the DNA is TGTGCCAGCAGCTCGCGGGGGGCCGTCACAGATACGCAGTATTTT. This translates into CASSSRGAVTDTQYF.

CDR3 protein: CASSQRGGDYEQYF. CDR3 bases: TGTGCCAGCAGCCAGCGTGGCGGGGACTACGAGCAGTACTTC. The chain combines TRBV11-3 with TRBJ2-7; TRBD2 is a possible D gene (6 bases). The germline V gene encodes CDR1 SGHNT and CDR2 YENEEA. Between the trimmed V and J ends, which lost 5 bases and 3 bases, there was a span of 14 bases. The CDR3 totals 14 residues.

The genes are TRBV7-2 and TRBJ2-1, with 9 bases fitting TRBD2. The germline V gene has CDR1 SGHTA and CDR2 FQGNSA. After removal of 5 bases from V and 7 bases from J, the junction contained 18 bases not matched to a gene. CDR3 length: 18 residues. In DNA, the CDR3 is TGTGCCAGCAGCCGGCGGGGGGGTGGTCCCGGGCTAGCGAATGAGCAGTTCTTC. Protein sequence: CASSRRGGGPGLANEQFF.